The 26 T cell receptor beta chains reported below all come from one sample, sequenced in a study of T-cell memory formation after mild COVID-19 (dated by TCRdb to the early 2020s). Libraries were constructed by 5' RACE. The sequencer listed for this sample is Illumina NovaSeq 6000. TCRdb itself trimmed the public reads at Q25 with fastp, ran MiXCR and retained productive beta chains. Rows matching on CDR3 protein sequence are summarized as one entry with the most common DNA and genes. Recorded for this sample are about 33,000 distinct CDR3 sequences; more than 20% of them occurred a single time. Roughly 1.4% of the sample is held by the ten biggest clonotypes. Sequences were obtained from PBMCs or a T cell subset sorted from them (not recorded which). These receptors came from an adult who had mild COVID-19 (a few samples of this study predate the infection). The sample titles of this study are shuffled in the database, so cell type and time point are left out.

This sequence joins TRBV4-3 and TRBJ2-3, with 9 bases fitting TRBD2. Germline loops: CDR1 LGHNA, CDR2 YSLEER. The CDR3 loop spans 20 amino acids. V shed 0 bases, J shed 4 bases, and the junction held 17 bases outside the gene matches. The CDR3 spells CASSQDMMLGGRAVADTQYF. CDR3 DNA sequence: TGCGCCAGCAGCCAAGATATGATGCTCGGCGGGAGGGCCGTAGCAGATACGCAGTATTTT.

This clonotype occurred many times. This chain links TRBV5-1 with TRBJ1-2; D is uncertain. The CDR3 runs 14 residues. CDR1 and CDR2 from the germline V gene are SGHRS and YFSETQ. V lost 0 bases and J lost 5, with 11 bases in between. The DNA for the CDR3 is TGCGCCAGCAGCTTGGGGGCCACGGATTATGGCTACACCTTC. Translated: CASSLGATDYGYTF.

The rearrangement uses TRBV3-1 and TRBJ1-1; D possibly corresponds to TRBD1 (5 bases). The germline gives CDR1 LGHDT, CDR2 YNNKEL (reference sequence). The CDR3 is made up of 14 amino acids. The germline V and J ends were trimmed by 1 base and 8 bases, with 14 bases remaining between them. Here the CDR3 reads CASSQANGQGEAFF. The CDR3 nucleotides read TGTGCCAGCAGCCAAGCTAACGGCCAGGGAGAAGCTTTCTTT.

The table lists this clonotype with many counts. The J gene is TRBJ1-2, the V gene TRBV30; D unresolved. V was pared by 4 bases and J by 5 bases, with 14 bases between. The CDR3 extends over 13 amino acids. Germline lookup yields CDR1 GTSNPN and CDR2 SVGIG (reference sequence). DNA of the CDR3: TGTGCCTGGAATAGGGCGAGGGCGTATGGCTACACCTTC. Translating gives CAWNRARAYGYTF.

The rearrangement links TRBV21-1 to TRBJ1-2. TRBV21-1 is a pseudogene locus. The CDR3 has 16 amino acids. DNA for the CDR3: TGTGCCAGCAGCACCCATGGAGGACTGATTAGCTATGGCTACACCTTC. It yields the protein CASSTHGGLISYGYTF.

This clonotype was seen ten or more times. J is TRBJ2-1 and V is TRBV7-2; D gene uncertain. CDR3 size: 13 residues. Germline lookup yields CDR1 SGHTA and CDR2 FQGNSA. The V end was cut by 1 base, the J end by 6 bases, with 7 bases between. CDR3 region: CASSLVMSNEQFF. The CDR3 coding sequence is TGTGCCAGCAGCTTAGTTATGAGCAATGAGCAGTTCTTC.

This clonotype was recorded at least ten times. J is TRBJ1-2 and V is TRBV12-3 or TRBV12-4; perhaps TRBD1 as D (5 bases). The V and J ends lost 4 bases and 7 bases respectively, with 10 bases between them. CDR3 size: 12 residues. CDR3 nucleotides: TGTGCCAGCAGTTGGCAGGGTGGTGGCTACACCTTC. It yields the protein CASSWQGGGYTF.

This chain connects TRBV15 to TRBJ2-5; D call uncertain. This CDR3 comprises 14 residues. Germline CDR1 LNHNV, CDR2 YYDKDF (reference sequence). V was cut by 0 bases and J by 7 bases, with 12 bases left in between. Here the CDR3 DNA reads TGTGCCACCAGCAGAGAGGGTAGCTACGGGACCCAGTACTTC. Amino acids: CATSREGSYGTQYF.

There are many counts of this clonotype. The rearrangement uses TRBV5-1 and TRBJ1-4; 7 bases fit TRBD1. The length of the CDR3 is 16 residues. In germline, CDR1 is SGHRS, CDR2 YFSETQ. The V gene end was trimmed by 3 bases and the J gene end by 6 bases; junction bases not matched to a gene: 11. The CDR3 here is CASSWGQPTRDEKLFF. Here the CDR3 DNA reads TGCGCCAGCAGCTGGGGACAGCCAACGAGGGATGAAAAACTGTTTTTT.

This clonotype showed up many times. CDR3 bases: TGTGCCAGCAGCCTGACCGGCGCGAACACCGGGGAGCTGTTTTTT. It yields the protein CASSLTGANTGELFF. The gene calls are TRBV4-2 and TRBJ2-2; D unclear. Per the germline V gene, CDR1 is LGHNA and CDR2 is YNFKEQ. CDR3 length: 15 amino acids. Trimming removed 4 bases at V and 0 bases at J, with 9 bases between.

This chain joins TRBV29-1 and TRBJ1-1; 7 nucleotides line up with TRBD1. CDR1 is SQVTM, CDR2 ANQGSEA, per germline. This CDR3 has 12 residues. V lost 6 bases, J lost 1 base, and 2 bases stayed unmatched. CDR3 region: CSVQGGNTEAFF. Written as DNA, the CDR3 is TGCAGCGTCCAGGGGGGGAACACTGAAGCTTTCTTT. Full variable domain (missing parts from reference TRBV29-1 and TRBJ1-1): SAVISQKPSRDICQRGTSLTIQCQVDSQVTMMFWYRQQPGQSLTLIATANQGSEATYESGFVIDKFPISRPNLTFSTLTVSNMSPEDSSIYLCSVQGGNTEAFFGQGTRLTVV.

This clonotype was detected many times. This chain joins TRBV7-2 and TRBJ1-5, with D maybe TRBD1 (6 bases). The CDR3 is 15 residues long. Per germline, CDR1 SGHTA and CDR2 FQGNSA. V was cut by 5 bases and J by 0 bases, with 11 bases left in between. The CDR3 region has the DNA TGTGCCAGCAGCCCGACAGGATATAGCAATCAGCCCCAGCATTTT. Its protein is CASSPTGYSNQPQHF.

There are many counts of this clonotype. This chain joins TRBV6-5 and TRBJ2-7, with D tentatively TRBD1 or TRBD2 (5 bases each). V lost 6 bases and J lost 0, with 12 bases in between. The CDR3 sequence is 14 residues long. Germline loops: CDR1 MNHEY, CDR2 SVGAGI. The DNA for the CDR3 is TGTGCCAGCAGACTGGGACGCCTCTCCTACGAGCAGTACTTC. Translating gives CASRLGRLSYEQYF.

This clonotype was observed many times. The chain couples TRBV7-3 to TRBJ2-7; TRBD2 is a possible D gene (5 bases). The CDR3 runs to 14 residues. V was clipped by 5 bases and J by 7 bases, with 18 bases between them. Per the germline V gene, CDR1 is SGHTA and CDR2 is FQGTGA. This chain's CDR3 is CASSPFPGSGEQYF. CDR3 bases: TGTGCCAGCAGCCCCTTTCCGGGCTCGGGGGAGCAGTACTTC.

This clonotype was seen at least ten times. The chain links TRBV7-6 to TRBJ2-2, with D tentatively TRBD1 or TRBD2 (5 bases each). CDR3 size: 16 residues. From germline, CDR1 is SGHVS and CDR2 FNYEAQ. The V end was cut by 1 base, the J end by 5 bases, with 14 bases between. The CDR3: CASSLGLGTGTGELFF. The CDR3 nucleotides read TGTGCCAGCAGCTTAGGGCTTGGGACGGGGACCGGGGAGCTGTTTTTT.

This clonotype was seen repeatedly, ten times or more. The chain is built from TRBV12-3 or TRBV12-4 and TRBJ2-7; D tentatively fits TRBD1 or TRBD2 (6 bases each). V dropped 3 bases and J dropped 6 bases, with 12 bases sitting between them. The CDR3 spans 13 residues. This CDR3 reads CASSLGRGGEQYF. Written as DNA, the CDR3 is TGTGCCAGCAGTTTGGGCAGGGGAGGCGAGCAGTACTTC.

This clonotype was counted ten times or more. The chain combines TRBV20-1 with TRBJ1-5; D remains ambiguous. Germline loops: CDR1 DFQATT, CDR2 SNEGSKA (reference sequence). The length of the CDR3 is 15 residues. The V end lost 0 bases, the J end lost 3 bases, and 12 bases lay between the germline ends. CDR3: CSAREGSVPNQPQHF. The CDR3 coding sequence is TGCAGTGCTAGAGAGGGGTCGGTGCCCAATCAGCCCCAGCATTTT.

V and J are TRBV9 and TRBJ2-1; D uncertain. This CDR3 region has 10 residues. Germline lookup yields CDR1 SGDLS and CDR2 YYNGEE. Trimming removed 3 bases at V and 8 bases at J, with 3 bases between. CDR3 sequence reads: CASSGDEQFF. DNA for the CDR3: TGTGCCAGCAGCGGGGATGAGCAGTTCTTC.

The chain links TRBV7-9 to TRBJ2-1; possibly TRBD2 for D (5 bases). V was shortened by 1 base and J by 6 bases, with 10 bases between the two germline ends. The CDR3 covers 14 residues. CDR1 is SEHNR, CDR2 FQNEAQ, per germline (reference sequence). This chain's CDR3 is CASSLVFRGNEQFF. DNA for the CDR3: TGTGCCAGCAGCTTAGTCTTCCGGGGCAATGAGCAGTTCTTC.

This clonotype has ten or more counts. The chain recombines TRBV12-5 with TRBJ1-1; 7 bases are a match to TRBD1. This CDR3 is 15 amino acids long. Germline lookup yields CDR1 LGHNT and CDR2 FRNRAP. Trimming removed 6 bases from V and 7 bases from J; junction bases left unmatched: 14. The CDR3 here is CASGTSGQLAREAFF. CDR3 sequence (DNA): TGTGCTAGTGGCACCTCGGGACAGCTCGCTCGTGAAGCTTTCTTT.

The rearrangement links TRBV27 to TRBJ2-7; 10 nucleotides agree with TRBD1. The germline gives CDR1 MNHEY, CDR2 SMNVEV (reference sequence). The CDR3 has 15 residues. With V trimmed by 4 bases and J by 6 bases, 9 bases remained unmatched. The CDR3: CASSSPGQGSFEQYF. CDR3 in DNA: TGTGCCAGCAGTTCTCCGGGACAGGGGTCGTTCGAGCAGTACTTC.

The CDR3 DNA reads TGCAGTGCTCCCTTACGGGGGGGGACTGAAGCTTTCTTT. This gives the protein CSAPLRGGTEAFF. The genes are TRBV20-1 and TRBJ1-1; perhaps TRBD1 as D (5 bases). The CDR3 is 13 amino acids. Trimming took 5 bases from V and 5 from J, leaving 15 bases between them. Germline V lookup: CDR1 DFQATT, CDR2 SNEGSKA (reference sequence).

There are many counts of this clonotype. This rearrangement joins TRBV27 to TRBJ1-4; no clear D. V dropped 7 bases and J dropped 0 bases, with 15 bases sitting between them. This CDR3 is 16 amino acids long. The germline CDR1 and CDR2 sequences are MNHEY and SMNVEV (reference sequence). This CDR3 reads CASTPFGPATNEKLFF. The CDR3 nucleotides read TGTGCCAGCACTCCGTTCGGTCCGGCAACTAATGAAAAACTGTTTTTT. The full variable domain, its missing parts supplied by reference TRBV27 and TRBJ1-4, is EAQVTQNPRYLITVTGKKLTVTCSQNMNHEYMSWYRQDPGLGLRQIYYSMNVEVTDKGDVPEGYKVSRKEKRNFPLILESPSPNQTSLYFCASTPFGPATNEKLFFGSGTQLSVL.

The chain joins TRBV7-9 to TRBJ2-7; D could derive from TRBD1 or TRBD2 (5 bases each). Per the germline V gene, CDR1 is SEHNR and CDR2 is FQNEAQ (reference sequence). The ends were cut back, 5 bases at V and 10 bases at J, with 12 bases in the middle. The CDR3 totals 11 residues. This CDR3 reads CASSKGRQQYF. CDR3 sequence (DNA): TGTGCCAGCAGCAAGGGACGCCAACAGTACTTC.

This clonotype was seen more than once but under ten times. It may be a read error: a sequence one base away is much more abundant. The rearrangement joins TRBV5-1 to TRBJ2-7; 10 positions agree with TRBD1. Per the germline V gene, CDR1 is SGHRS and CDR2 is YFSETQ. This CDR3 is 16 amino acids long. The junction had 9 bases not matched to a gene; V was cut back by 2 bases and J by 4 bases. CDR3: CASSLTGTGVVYEQYF. Here the CDR3 DNA reads TGCGCCAGCAGCTTAACCGGGACAGGGGTCGTTTACGAGCAGTACTTC.

This clonotype has at least ten counts. This rearrangement joins TRBV5-6 to TRBJ2-7; D may be TRBD1 or TRBD2 (5 bases each). Trimming cost V 5 bases and J 5 bases, with 11 bases left between them. CDR1 is SGHDT and CDR2 is YYEEEE in the germline V gene. The CDR3 spans 12 residues. The CDR3 loop reads CASSRGRDEQYF. CDR3 in DNA: TGTGCCAGCAGTCGGGGCAGGGACGAGCAGTACTTC.